The rows below give T cell receptor beta chains drawn from one sample of a study of blood T cell repertoires in COVID-19. Libraries were prepared by immunoSEQ multiplex PCR; TCRdb keeps only in-frame clonotypes and omits some of them. The table has roughly 170,000 clones, about 87% seen once; the top ten hold 12%. Sequencing input: peripheral blood. These receptor sequences come from a woman in her seventies with COVID-19, enrolled during active disease. Each CDR3 is given with its conserved first and last residue. The D gene is left open where the match is weak. Expanded clones get a size class; other rows say once, few or many, or leave the size out.

TRBV3-1/TRBV3-2,NA,NA,TRBJ2-7,CASSLLRGVSYEQYF,TGTGCCAGCAGCCTTTTGCGGGGAGTTTCGTACGAGCAGTACTTC
TRBV9,NA,NA,TRBJ1-1,CASSPGGLRAEAFF,TGTGCCAGCAGCCCCGGGGGGCTTAGGGCTGAAGCTTTCTTT
TRBV19,few,TRBD1,TRBJ1-5,CASSTTGTGGSQPQHF,TGTGCCAGTAGTACGACCGGGACAGGGGGCTCTCAGCCCCAGCATTTT
TRBV4-1,NA,TRBD1,TRBJ2-7,CASSHRTGPYEQYF,TGCGCCAGCAGCCATAGGACAGGACCCTACGAGCAGTACTTC
TRBV27,few,NA,TRBJ1-1,CASRSNRWAEAFF,TGTGCCAGCAGGAGTAACAGGTGGGCTGAAGCTTTCTTT
TRBV7-2,NA,NA,TRBJ1-5,CASSSSNPTAYQPQHF,TGTGCCAGCAGCTCTTCCAATCCGACAGCCTATCAGCCCCAGCATTTT
TRBV20-1,NA,NA,TRBJ2-7,CSASGVAWEQYF,TGCAGTGCTAGTGGGGTAGCTTGGGAGCAGTACTTC
TRBV7-2,NA,TRBD1,TRBJ1-5,CASSLYRGYQPQHF,TGTGCCAGCAGCTTATACAGGGGTTATCAGCCCCAGCATTTT
TRBV30,NA,NA,TRBJ2-2,CAWSVRVNTGELFF,TGTGCCTGGAGTGTACGGGTAAACACCGGGGAGCTGTTTTTT
TRBV28,NA,NA,TRBJ1-5,CASSFPNQPQHF,TGTGCCAGCAGTTTCCCTAATCAGCCCCAGCATTTT
TRBV10-3,NA,NA,TRBJ2-2,CAIAEAGELFF,TGTGCCATCGCAGAGGCCGGGGAGCTGTTTTTT
TRBV2,once,NA,TRBJ2-6,CASSGQVSGANVLTF,TGTGCCAGCAGTGGACAGGTCTCTGGGGCCAACGTCCTGACTTTC
TRBV2,NA,NA,TRBJ1-2,CASNQGTYGYTF,TGTGCCAGCAATCAGGGGACCTATGGCTACACCTTC
TRBV30,once,NA,TRBJ2-3,CAWTWEDRSTDTQYF,TGTGCCTGGACCTGGGAGGACCGAAGCACAGATACGCAGTATTTT
TRBV28,NA,NA,TRBJ2-7,CASSFPSAGTHEQYF,TGTGCCAGCAGTTTCCCGTCGGCAGGAACCCACGAGCAGTACTTC
TRBV7-9,NA,NA,TRBJ1-2,CASSPTIGQGNGYTF,TGTGCCAGCAGCCCGACAATCGGGCAGGGTAATGGCTACACCTTC
TRBV10-3,NA,NA,TRBJ2-7,CAISEMGSSYEQYF,TGTGCCATCAGTGAAATGGGCAGTTCCTACGAGCAGTACTTC
TRBV7-3,NA,TRBD1,TRBJ2-2,CASSLTSGGTGELFF,TGTGCCAGCAGCTTAACGTCAGGGGGCACCGGGGAGCTGTTTTTT
TRBV15,NA,NA,TRBJ2-5,CATSRDYGRGTQYF,TGTGCCACCAGCAGAGATTACGGGCGGGGGACCCAGTACTTC
TRBV11-3,NA,TRBD1,TRBJ1-1,CASSVQGVGTEAFF,TGTGCCAGCAGCGTCCAGGGGGTTGGAACTGAAGCTTTCTTT
TRBV29-1,NA,TRBD2,TRBJ2-7,CSVSTSGSYEQYF,TGCAGCGTTTCGACTAGCGGGAGCTACGAGCAGTACTTC
TRBV28,NA,TRBD1,TRBJ1-2,CASSKQGGLGYTF,TGTGCCAGCAGTAAACAGGGGGGACTTGGCTACACCTTC
TRBV29-1,NA,NA,TRBJ1-1,CSVVSQNTEAFF,TGCAGCGTTGTGTCACAGAACACTGAAGCTTTCTTT
TRBV7-3,NA,TRBD2,TRBJ2-2,CASSQAGGPSGELFF,TGTGCCAGCAGCCAAGCGGGAGGGCCCTCCGGGGAGCTGTTTTTT
TRBV6-6,NA,NA,TRBJ1-3,CASSYSRDQGYTIYF,TGTGCCAGCAGTTACTCGAGGGACCAGGGGTACACCATATATTTT
TRBV6-6,NA,NA,TRBJ2-7,CASSNGGMGSYEQYF,TGTGCCAGCAGTAACGGCGGGATGGGCTCCTACGAGCAGTACTTC
TRBV19,NA,NA,TRBJ1-5,CASSKKVGGVGNQPQHF,TGTGCCAGTAGTAAGAAGGTCGGAGGGGTCGGCAATCAGCCCCAGCATTTT
TRBV7-2,NA,TRBD2,TRBJ2-5,CASGREETQYF,TGTGCTAGCGGGAGGGAAGAGACCCAGTACTTC
TRBV3-1/TRBV3-2,NA,NA,TRBJ2-4,CASSQGRVAKAKNIQYF,TGTGCCAGCAGCCAAGGGAGGGTGGCGAAAGCCAAAAACATTCAGTACTTC
TRBV28,NA,NA,TRBJ2-7,CASSPRPAYEQYF,TGTGCCAGCAGCCCTAGACCCGCCTACGAGCAGTACTTC
TRBV28,NA,TRBD1,TRBJ1-5,CASTTGTGDFNQPQHF,TGTGCCAGCACCACCGGGACAGGGGATTTCAATCAGCCCCAGCATTTT
TRBV28,NA,TRBD1,TRBJ1-5,CASTQSEGALGNQPQHF,TGTGCCAGCACCCAGTCTGAGGGGGCTTTGGGCAATCAGCCCCAGCATTTT
TRBV6-5,NA,TRBD1,TRBJ2-7,CASRPGQGGEQYF,TGTGCCAGCAGACCGGGACAGGGGGGCGAGCAGTACTTC
TRBV5-1,NA,NA,TRBJ1-1,CASSFVYGGAVAEAFF,TGCGCCAGCAGCTTCGTATACGGGGGGGCCGTCGCTGAAGCTTTCTTT
TRBV10-2,NA,TRBD2,TRBJ2-7,CASSMSGRSHEQYF,TGCGCCAGCAGTATGAGCGGGAGGTCCCACGAGCAGTACTTC
TRBV6-5,NA,NA,TRBJ1-6,CASNPMGAHSPLHF,TGTGCCAGCAACCCGATGGGGGCACATTCACCCCTCCACTTT
TRBV5-4,NA,TRBD2,TRBJ2-2,CASSPNLAGANTGELFF,TGTGCCAGCAGTCCGAACCTAGCGGGGGCGAACACCGGGGAGCTGTTTTTT
TRBV5-6,NA,NA,TRBJ1-6,CASTREAVNSPLHF,TGTGCCAGCACCCGAGAGGCGGTCAATTCACCCCTCCACTTT
TRBV14,NA,TRBD2,TRBJ2-1,CASSQVLTSECNEQFF,TGTGCCAGCAGCCAAGTCTTGACTAGCGAATGCAATGAGCAGTTCTTC
TRBV3-1/TRBV3-2,NA,NA,TRBJ2-1,CASSQDRTGRNEQFF,TGTGCCAGCAGCCAAGACCGGACGGGGAGGAATGAGCAGTTCTTC
TRBV3-1/TRBV3-2,NA,NA,TRBJ2-7,CASSQDLTSEQYF,TGTGCCAGCAGCCAGGACCTGACTAGCGAGCAGTACTTC
TRBV28,once,NA,TRBJ1-2,CASSPGLGQLGYTF,TGTGCCAGCAGTCCAGGTCTGGGTCAGTTGGGCTACACCTTC
TRBV5-1,NA,TRBD1,TRBJ2-1,CASSSYTYSDRDNEQFF,TGCGCCAGCAGCTCCTACACCTACTCGGACAGGGACAATGAGCAGTTCTTC
TRBV7-2,NA,TRBD2,TRBJ2-7,CASSPVAGAYEQYF,TGTGCCAGCAGCCCCGTAGCGGGCGCCTACGAGCAGTACTTC
TRBV3-1/TRBV3-2,once,TRBD2,TRBJ2-7,CASSPTSEVIYEQYF,TGTGCCAGCAGCCCGACTAGCGAGGTTATCTACGAGCAGTACTTC
TRBV27,NA,NA,TRBJ2-5,CASSFRGRETQYF,TGTGCCAGCAGTTTCAGGGGTCGGGAGACCCAGTACTTC
TRBV6-2/TRBV6-3,once,TRBD2,TRBJ2-3,CASSYPLAGDPTDTQYF,TGTGCCAGCAGTTACCCCCTAGCGGGAGACCCCACAGATACGCAGTATTTT
TRBV28,NA,NA,TRBJ1-1,CASSGRENTEAFF,TGTGCCAGCAGTGGGAGGGAGAACACTGAAGCTTTCTTT
TRBV28,once,NA,TRBJ1-2,CASSPYETVNYGYTF,TGTGCCAGCAGTCCGTACGAGACAGTGAACTATGGCTACACCTTC
TRBV18,NA,TRBD1,TRBJ2-7,CASSPTGGRRTYEQYF,TGTGCCAGCTCACCAACAGGGGGTCGTCGTACCTACGAGCAGTACTTC
TRBV6-5,NA,NA,TRBJ1-1,CASSYSVRVPEAFF,TGTGCCAGCAGTTACTCGGTCAGGGTCCCTGAAGCTTTCTTT
TRBV7-7,NA,NA,TRBJ1-6,CASSLGQGNAALHF,TGTGCTAGCAGCTTGGGGCAGGGCAATGCGGCCCTCCACTTT
TRBV12-3/TRBV12-4,NA,NA,TRBJ1-4,CASSFGQGEKLFF,TGTGCCAGCAGTTTTGGGCAGGGTGAAAAACTGTTTTTT
TRBV18,NA,NA,TRBJ2-1,CASSRLGGTVSYNEQFF,TGTGCCAGCTCACGTTTGGGCGGGACAGTCTCCTACAATGAGCAGTTCTTC
TRBV7-2,NA,NA,TRBJ2-7,CASSSQQGVTYEQYF,TGTGCCAGCAGCTCCCAACAGGGTGTTACCTACGAGCAGTACTTC
TRBV18,NA,TRBD1,TRBJ1-2,CASSPTGGVGGYTF,TGTGCCAGCTCACCAACAGGGGGTGTAGGGGGCTACACCTTC
TRBV6-5,NA,NA,TRBJ2-7,CASTKGQSPEQYF,TGTGCCAGCACTAAAGGACAGTCCCCCGAGCAGTACTTC
TRBV27,NA,NA,TRBJ2-3,CASRPLAGTDTQYF,TGTGCCAGCAGACCACTTGCGGGCACAGATACGCAGTATTTT